This TCR beta chain was captured in a study of blood T cell repertoires in COVID-19. Study summary: The United States, Italy and Spain provided the acute and convalescent COVID-19 samples. PBMCs, B-cell-depleted T cells, or T cells were the source of the cDNA or gDNA that made up the material.

Per the original data handling: Cell counts per sample came from amplifying reference gene primers. Method: immunoSEQ multiplex PCR; TCRdb's copy keeps in-frame clones and lacks some. Clonal size and the V and J genes are those of that table, whereas D and trimming came from the DNA. The sample lists 150,000 to 200,000 clones, around 90% occurring once. V was clipped by 2 bases and J by 3 bases, with 8 bases between them. CDR1 and CDR2 from the germline V gene are MNHEY and SMNVEV (reference sequence). The CDR3 sequence is 13 residues long. The receptor's source is a man in his fifties with acute or convalescent COVID-19. Sequencing was carried out using peripheral blood. This chain uses TRBV27 with TRBJ2-7; possibly TRBD1 for D (6 bases). The CDR3 nucleotides are TGTGCCAGCAGTTTAAGAGGGGGCTACGAGCAGTACTTC. Amino acid sequence: CASSLRGGYEQYF.